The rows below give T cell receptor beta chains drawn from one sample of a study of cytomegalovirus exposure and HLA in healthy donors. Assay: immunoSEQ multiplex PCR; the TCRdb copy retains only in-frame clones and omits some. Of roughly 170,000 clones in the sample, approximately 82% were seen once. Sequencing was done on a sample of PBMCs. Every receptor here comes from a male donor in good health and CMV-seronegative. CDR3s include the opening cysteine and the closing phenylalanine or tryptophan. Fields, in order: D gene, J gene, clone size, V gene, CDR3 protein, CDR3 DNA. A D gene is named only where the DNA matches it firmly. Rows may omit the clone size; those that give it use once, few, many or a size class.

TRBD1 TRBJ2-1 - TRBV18 CASSFGQGTYNEQFF TGTGCCAGCTCATTCGGACAGGGGACCTACAATGAGCAGTTCTTC
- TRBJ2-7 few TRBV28 CASSLLFPPKGLYEQYF TGTGCCAGCAGTTTATTGTTTCCTCCGAAGGGGCTGTACGAGCAGTACTTC
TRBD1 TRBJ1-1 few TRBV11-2 CASSLGSGGFAEAFF TGTGCCAGCAGCTTAGGATCAGGGGGTTTTGCTGAAGCTTTCTTT
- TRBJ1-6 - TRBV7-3 CASSLTPGNSPLHF TGTGCCAGCAGCTTAACCCCAGGGAATTCACCCCTCCACTTT
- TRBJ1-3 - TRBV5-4 CASSLDLHAYSGNTIYF TGTGCCAGCAGCCTGGACCTCCATGCGTACTCTGGAAACACCATATATTTT
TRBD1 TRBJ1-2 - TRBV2 CASERDRLNPYGYTF TGTGCCAGCGAACGGGACAGACTTAACCCCTATGGCTACACCTTC
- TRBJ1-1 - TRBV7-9 CASSLAGTEAFF TGTGCCAGCAGCTTGGCGGGCACTGAAGCTTTCTTT
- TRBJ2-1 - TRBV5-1 CASSPTSSPYNEQFF TGCGCCAGCAGCCCCACTAGCTCCCCCTACAATGAGCAGTTCTTC
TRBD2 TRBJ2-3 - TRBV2 CASSEWVAGVDTQYF TGTGCCAGCAGTGAATGGGTAGCGGGGGTAGATACGCAGTATTTT
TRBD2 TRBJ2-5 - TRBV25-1 CASRGGELAGGPYETQYF TGTGCCAGCAGGGGTGGGGAACTAGCGGGAGGGCCGTATGAGACCCAGTACTTC
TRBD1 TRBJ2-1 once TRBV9 CASSRTGGHNEQFF TGTGCCAGCAGCCGGACAGGTGGTCACAATGAGCAGTTCTTC
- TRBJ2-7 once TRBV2 CASSESLGAF TGTGCCAGCAGTGAATCGCTCGGAGCGTTC
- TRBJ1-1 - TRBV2 CASSQGQNTEAFF TGTGCCAGCAGCCAGGGACAGAACACTGAAGCTTTCTTT
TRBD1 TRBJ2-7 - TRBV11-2 CASSLGGQSYEQYF TGTGCCAGCAGCTTAGGGGGACAGTCCTACGAGCAGTACTTC
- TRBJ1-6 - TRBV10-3 CAISTDMNNSPLHF TGTGCCATCAGTACCGACATGAATAATTCACCCCTCCACTTT
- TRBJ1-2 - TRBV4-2 CASSQELRAYGYTF TGTGCCAGCAGCCAAGAGCTCAGGGCCTATGGCTACACCTTC
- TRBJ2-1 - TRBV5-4 CASSTGNSHEQFF TGTGCCAGCAGCACAGGGAATTCCCACGAGCAGTTCTTC
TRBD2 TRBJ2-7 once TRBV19 CASSLDGLAISEQYF TGTGCCAGTAGCCTAGATGGACTAGCAATTTCCGAGCAGTACTTC
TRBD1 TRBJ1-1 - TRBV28 CASRPDRGQMQDTEAFF TGTGCCAGCAGGCCAGACAGGGGGCAGATGCAGGACACTGAAGCTTTCTTT
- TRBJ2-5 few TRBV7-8 CASSGGTAKETQYF TGTGCCAGCAGCGGCGGGACAGCGAAAGAGACCCAGTACTTC
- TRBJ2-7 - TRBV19 CASSISNLGSSYEQYF TGTGCCAGTAGTATATCGAACTTAGGGAGCTCCTACGAGCAGTACTTC
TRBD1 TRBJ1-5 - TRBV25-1 CASRGQSNQPQHF TGTGCCAGCAGGGGACAGTCCAATCAGCCCCAGCATTTT
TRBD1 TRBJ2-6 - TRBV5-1 CATGGQGSGANVLTF TGCGCCACCGGAGGACAGGGCTCTGGGGCCAACGTCCTGACTTTC
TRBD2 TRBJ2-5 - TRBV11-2 CASSLGSSGGRGLETQYF TGTGCCAGCAGCTTAGGATCTAGCGGGGGGCGGGGTCTGGAGACCCAGTACTTC
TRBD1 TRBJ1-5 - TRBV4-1 CASSQDSVGTGRSPQHF TGCGCCAGCAGCCAAGATAGCGTAGGGACAGGGAGGTCGCCCCAGCATTTT
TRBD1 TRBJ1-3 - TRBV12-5 CASGLPQGAGNTIYF TGTGCTAGTGGTTTGCCCCAGGGGGCTGGAAACACCATATATTTT
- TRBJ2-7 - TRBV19 CASSRQDRAYEQYF TGTGCCAGTAGCCGCCAGGACAGAGCCTACGAGCAGTACTTC
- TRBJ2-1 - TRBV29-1 CSVEYRGYNEQFF TGCAGCGTTGAATACCGGGGGTACAATGAGCAGTTCTTC
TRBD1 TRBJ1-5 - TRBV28 CASQGGRDQPQHF TGTGCCAGCCAAGGGGGCCGGGATCAGCCCCAGCATTTT
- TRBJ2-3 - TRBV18 CASSPQRGGADTQYF TGTGCCAGCTCACCACAGCGCGGGGGCGCAGATACGCAGTATTTT
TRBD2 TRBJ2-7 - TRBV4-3 CASSQDRGRAYEQYF TGCGCCAGCAGCCAAGATAGAGGGAGGGCCTACGAGCAGTACTTC
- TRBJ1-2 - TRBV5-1 CASSLRQAGGYGYTF TGCGCCAGCAGCTTGCGGCAGGCTGGAGGCTATGGCTACACCTTC
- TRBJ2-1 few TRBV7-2 CASSPGGSSNEQFF TGTGCCAGCAGCCCCGGAGGCTCCTCAAATGAGCAGTTCTTC
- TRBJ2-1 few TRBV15 CATSRGAQLDNEQFF TGTGCCACCAGCAGGGGGGCGCAGCTGGACAATGAGCAGTTCTTC
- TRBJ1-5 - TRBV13 CASSLGNANQPQHF TGTGCCAGCAGCTTAGGAAACGCGAATCAGCCCCAGCATTTT
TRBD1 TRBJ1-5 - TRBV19 CASRKTGVNNQPQHF TGTGCCAGTAGAAAGACAGGGGTTAACAATCAGCCCCAGCATTTT
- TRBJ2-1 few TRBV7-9 CASSPGSSYNEQFF TGTGCCAGCAGCCCTGGGAGCTCCTACAATGAGCAGTTCTTC
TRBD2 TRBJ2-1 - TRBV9 CASSPHSSRGGEQFF TGTGCCAGCAGCCCTCACTCCTCACGGGGGGGTGAGCAGTTCTTC
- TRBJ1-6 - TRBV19 CASSIARSPLHF TGTGCCAGTAGTATCGCGCGTTCACCCCTCCACTTT
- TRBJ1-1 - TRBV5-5 CASFGGPADTEAFF TGTGCCAGCTTCGGCGGGCCGGCGGACACTGAAGCTTTCTTT
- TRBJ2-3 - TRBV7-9 CASSWGEADTQYF TGTGCCAGCAGCTGGGGCGAAGCAGATACGCAGTATTTT
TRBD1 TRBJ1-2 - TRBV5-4 CASRRGGQGASQAGGYTF TGTGCCAGCAGACGTGGGGGACAGGGGGCAAGTCAAGCCGGCGGCTACACCTTC
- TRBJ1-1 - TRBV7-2 CASTPVRTEAFF TGTGCCAGCACCCCGGTGAGGACTGAAGCTTTCTTT
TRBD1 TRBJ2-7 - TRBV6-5 CASRTDRVRGYEQYF TGTGCCAGCAGGACCGACAGGGTCCGGGGCTACGAGCAGTACTTC
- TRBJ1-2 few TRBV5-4 CASSSREDYGYTF TGTGCCAGCAGCAGCAGGGAGGACTATGGCTACACCTTC
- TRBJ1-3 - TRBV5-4 CASSKQGDDSGNTIYF TGTGCCAGCAGTAAACAGGGCGATGACTCTGGAAACACCATATATTTT